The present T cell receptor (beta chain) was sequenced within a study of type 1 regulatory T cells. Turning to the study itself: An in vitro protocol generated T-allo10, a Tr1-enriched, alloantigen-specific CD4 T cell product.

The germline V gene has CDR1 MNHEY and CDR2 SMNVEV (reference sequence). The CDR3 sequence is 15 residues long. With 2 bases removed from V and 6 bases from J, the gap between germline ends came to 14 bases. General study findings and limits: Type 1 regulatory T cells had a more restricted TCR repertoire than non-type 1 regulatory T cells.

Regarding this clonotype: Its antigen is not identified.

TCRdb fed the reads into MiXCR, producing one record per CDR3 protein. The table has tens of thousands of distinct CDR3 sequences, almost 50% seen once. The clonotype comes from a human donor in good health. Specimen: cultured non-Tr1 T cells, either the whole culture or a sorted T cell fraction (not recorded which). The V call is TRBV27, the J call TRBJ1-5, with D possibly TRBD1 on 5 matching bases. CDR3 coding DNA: TGTGCCAGCAGTTTAATGGGGAGGGGCACTCAGCCCCAGCATTTT. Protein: CASSLMGRGTQPQHF.